The 27 T cell receptor beta chains in this list originate from one sample, sequenced in a study of shared clonotypes between healthy human individuals. Only in-frame clones appear in the TCRdb table, and some are missing; sequencing was by immunoSEQ multiplex PCR. The sample lists roughly 2.5 million clones, more than 90% occurring once. Material: naive CD4+ T cells sorted from blood. Subset specified: CD45RA+ positively selected. The receptors were sampled from a young man in good health.

The chain recombines TRBV5-4 with TRBJ1-1, with 9 bases that match TRBD1. Losses at the gene ends were 3 bases for V and 0 bases for J; bases not matched to a gene: 15. The CDR3 totals 19 residues. The germline CDR1 and CDR2 sequences are SGHNT and YYREEE (reference sequence). CDR3 bases: TGTGCCAGCAGCTATACCGGGACAGGGAGTTTAGATTTGAACACTGAAGCTTTCTTT. Its protein product is CASSYTGTGSLDLNTEAFF.

The V and J genes are TRBV28 and TRBJ2-7, with D possibly being TRBD1 (6 bases). The V end lost 4 bases, the J end lost 2 bases, and 18 bases lay between the germline ends. Germline CDR1 is MDHEN and CDR2 is SYDVKM. The CDR3 extends over 16 amino acids. Here the CDR3 DNA reads TGTGCCAGCAGTTCCATGACAGGCTTCATTCCCTACGAGCAGTACTTC. Its protein is CASSSMTGFIPYEQYF. Combining the CDR3 with reference TRBV28 and TRBJ2-7 gives the whole variable domain DVKVTQSSRYLVKRTGEKVFLECVQDMDHENMFWYRQDPGLGLRLIYFSYDVKMKEKGDIPEGYSVSREKKERFSLILESASTNQTSMYLCASSSMTGFIPYEQYFGPGTRLTVT.

The chain recombines TRBV11-1 with TRBJ2-7; D might be TRBD1 (5 bases). Trimming stripped 5 bases from V and 4 bases from J, with 21 bases between. The CDR3 has 16 residues. Germline V gene data show CDR1 as SGHAT and CDR2 as FQDESV (reference sequence). CDR3 DNA: TGTGCCAGCAGCCCAAACAGGTTCGCCTTAGGGTACGAGCAGTACTTC. Translated: CASSPNRFALGYEQYF.

This clone showed up just a few times. This rearrangement joins TRBV9 to TRBJ1-2; D is perhaps TRBD1 (5 bases). This CDR3 is built from 14 residues. The V and J ends lost 2 bases and 4 bases respectively, with 12 bases between them. The germline CDR1 and CDR2 sequences are SGDLS and YYNGEE. CDR3 nucleotides: TGTGCCAGCAGCGTCGGGGGGTGGTCCTATGGCTACACCTTC. Encoded protein: CASSVGGWSYGYTF.

This rearrangement joins TRBV6-1 to TRBJ1-5, with 11 bases matching TRBD1. The germline V gene has CDR1 MNHNS and CDR2 SASEGT. The length of the CDR3 is 15 residues. Trimming removed 6 bases from V and 5 bases from J; junction bases left unmatched: 6. For the CDR3, the DNA is TGTGCCAGCAGCCGAGGACAGGGGGCCGATCAGCCCCAGCATTTT. Translated, it gives CASSRGQGADQPQHF.

This clone was found a few times. CDR3 amino acids: CASEDRGTKNIQYF. CDR3 DNA sequence: TGTGCCAGCGAGGACAGGGGAACCAAAAACATTCAGTACTTC. The chain recombines TRBV6-5 with TRBJ2-4; 9 bases are a match to TRBD1. V gave up 8 bases and J gave up 2 bases; unmatched junction bases: 4. Germline V gene data show CDR1 as MNHEY and CDR2 as SVGAGI. This CDR3 is 14 amino acids long.

The rearrangement links TRBV30 to TRBJ2-4; weak D call: TRBD1 (6 bases). This CDR3 comprises 14 residues. Per germline, CDR1 GTSNPN and CDR2 SVGIG (reference sequence). V was shortened by 4 bases and J by 10 bases, with 20 bases between the two germline ends. The CDR3 nucleotides read TGTGCCTGGAACCCCAGGGAAGGCAGGGGTATTCAGTACTTC. It encodes CAWNPREGRGIQYF.

This chain joins TRBV30 and TRBJ1-4, with D perhaps TRBD1 (6 bases). Trimming stripped 5 bases from V and 7 bases from J, with 17 bases between. CDR1 and CDR2 from the germline V gene are GTSNPN and SVGIG (reference sequence). This CDR3 contains 14 residues. CDR3 region: CAWEDQGRGEKLFF. The CDR3 DNA reads TGTGCCTGGGAGGATCAGGGGCGCGGTGAAAAACTGTTTTTT.

The gene calls are TRBV2 and TRBJ1-1; D is unclear. Germline-derived CDR1 and CDR2 are SNHLY and FYNNEI. This CDR3 is built from 15 residues. V was clipped by 5 bases and J by 0 bases, with 13 bases between them. CDR3 in DNA: TGTGCCAGCAGTAGGGCGTTCCTGATGAACACTGAAGCTTTCTTT. Translated: CASSRAFLMNTEAFF.

The chain is built from TRBV27 and TRBJ2-1; 7 nucleotides match TRBD2. From germline, CDR1 is MNHEY and CDR2 SMNVEV (reference sequence). The ends lost 6 bases at V and 2 bases at J; junction bases unmatched: 7. This CDR3 has 15 amino acids. DNA of the CDR3: TGTGCCAGCAGAGAGCGGGGAAGGCCCTACAATGAGCAGTTCTTC. Protein product: CASRERGRPYNEQFF.

CDR3 sequence reads: CASSQVPSSDQPQHF. The CDR3 DNA reads as TGCGCCAGCAGCCAAGTCCCGTCATCGGATCAGCCCCAGCATTTT. The chain combines TRBV4-1 with TRBJ1-5; D is ambiguous. CDR1 and CDR2 from the germline V gene are MGHRA and YSYEKL. The CDR3 length is 15 residues. The germline V and J ends were trimmed by 1 base and 5 bases, with 12 bases remaining between them.

Comment on this clone: The sample carries other DNA sequences with the same CDR3. This rearrangement joins TRBV5-1 to TRBJ2-3; D not resolved. The V end was cut by 4 bases, the J end by 3 bases, with 12 bases between. Germline V gene lookup returns CDR1 SGHRS and CDR2 YFSETQ. The CDR3 runs to 14 residues. The CDR3 loop reads CASSPGGVTDTQYF. The CDR3 bases are TGCGCCAGCAGCCCCGGTGGAGTTACAGATACGCAGTATTTT.

The chain recombines TRBV5-1 with TRBJ2-2; D possibly corresponds to TRBD1 (6 bases). V dropped 1 base and J dropped 6 bases, with 13 bases sitting between them. CDR1 and CDR2 from the germline V gene are SGHRS and YFSETQ. The CDR3 has 15 residues. The CDR3 spells CASSLQQGGAGELFF. Here the CDR3 DNA reads TGCGCCAGCAGCTTGCAACAGGGTGGTGCCGGGGAGCTGTTTTTT. The whole variable domain, remainder taken from reference TRBV5-1 and TRBJ2-2, is KAGVTQTPRYLIKTRGQQVTLSCSPISGHRSVSWYQQTPGQGLQFLFEYFSETQRNKGNFPGRFSGRQFSNSRSEMNVSTLELGDSALYLCASSLQQGGAGELFFGEGSRLTVL.

This sequence joins TRBV6-1 and TRBJ2-2, with D unclear. This CDR3 comprises 16 residues. Trimming cost V 0 bases and J 1 base, with 9 bases left between them. Per germline, CDR1 MNHNS and CDR2 SASEGT. The CDR3 sequence is CASSEAPPQNTGELFF. The CDR3 DNA sequence: TGTGCCAGCAGTGAAGCCCCACCTCAGAACACCGGGGAGCTGTTTTTT.

About this clone: The sample has other DNA sequences that encode this CDR3 too. This chain connects TRBV5-1 to TRBJ2-2, with D tentatively TRBD1 (6 bases). CDR3 size: 15 residues. V was clipped by 0 bases and J by 3 bases, with 9 bases between them. Germline V CDR1 and CDR2: SGHRS, YFSETQ. CDR3 protein: CASSLGHRDTGELFF. Here the CDR3 DNA reads TGCGCCAGCAGCTTGGGGCACAGGGACACCGGGGAGCTGTTTTTT.

The V and J genes are TRBV5-6 and TRBJ1-1; tentatively, D is TRBD1 (6 bases). The CDR3 covers 16 residues. V lost 3 bases, J lost 4 bases, and 19 bases lay in between. CDR1 is SGHDT and CDR2 is YYEEEE in the germline V gene. The CDR3 DNA reads as TGTGCCAGCAGCTCGCCAGGGGACCCTAAGGGCACTGAAGCTTTCTTT. Translated, it gives CASSSPGDPKGTEAFF.

V gene TRBV10-1 combines with J gene TRBJ2-4; 8 bases are a match to TRBD1. The V and J ends lost 6 bases and 9 bases, in that order; junction bases with no gene match: 7. The CDR3 spans 13 residues. The V gene's germline CDR1 is WNHNN and CDR2 SYGVQD (reference sequence). The CDR3 sequence: CASRSDGQGIQYF. CDR3 coding DNA: TGCGCCAGCAGATCTGACGGACAGGGCATTCAGTACTTC.

A word on this clone: Other DNA sequences in this sample translate to the same CDR3. CDR3 nucleotide sequence: TGTGCCAGCAGTTACGGGACAGAAAATTCACCCCTCCACTTT. It yields the protein CASSYGTENSPLHF. V gene TRBV6-6 combines with J gene TRBJ1-6, with 7 bases fitting TRBD1. This CDR3 has 14 residues. V lost 2 bases, J lost 7 bases, and 2 bases stayed unmatched. Per the germline V gene, CDR1 is MNHNY and CDR2 is SVGAGI (reference sequence).

Remarks on this clone: Other nucleotide sequences from this sample produce the same CDR3. V is TRBV29-1 and J is TRBJ1-1; D call uncertain. V was shortened by 4 bases and J by 0 bases, with 9 bases between the two germline ends. The CDR3 has 13 amino acids. The germline V gene has CDR1 SQVTM and CDR2 ANQGSEA. For the CDR3, the DNA is TGCAGCGTTGTGGGCAGGATGAACACTGAAGCTTTCTTT. Translated: CSVVGRMNTEAFF.

This chain uses TRBV6-5 with TRBJ2-4; no clear D. The V and J ends lost 0 bases and 0 bases respectively, with 9 bases between them. The CDR3 is made up of 16 amino acids. CDR1 and CDR2 from the germline V gene are MNHEY and SVGAGI. The CDR3 loop reads CASSYSYQLAKNIQYF. The CDR3 DNA reads TGTGCCAGCAGTTACTCGTACCAGCTAGCCAAAAACATTCAGTACTTC.

The rearrangement joins TRBV21-1 to TRBJ1-6; the D call TRBD1 from the table was never checked on the DNA. TRBV21-1 is recorded as a pseudogene. This CDR3 is 14 amino acids long. CDR3 bases: TGTGCCAGCCCCAGACAGGGGAGGAATTCACCCCTCCACTTT. Amino acid sequence: CASPRQGRNSPLHF.

The V call is TRBV6-1, the J call TRBJ1-3, with 8 bases identical to TRBD1. Germline trimming cut 7 bases from V and 2 bases from J; bases unmatched to any gene: 4. The germline gives CDR1 MNHNS, CDR2 SASEGT. The CDR3 totals 14 residues. This CDR3 is CASIMDRAGNTIYF. The CDR3 DNA follows: TGTGCCAGCATTATGGACAGGGCTGGAAACACCATATATTTT.

This clone came up once. V usage is TRBV6-5 and J usage is TRBJ2-7; 7 bases map to TRBD1. Trimming at V came to 5 bases and at J to 0 bases, leaving 7 bases not matched to a gene. Germline V gene sequence: CDR1 MNHEY, CDR2 SVGAGI. The CDR3 runs to 15 residues. As DNA, the CDR3 is TGTGCCAGCAGTGGCGACAGGGCGACCTCCTACGAGCAGTACTTC. This gives the protein CASSGDRATSYEQYF.

This sequence joins TRBV11-2 and TRBJ2-1; TRBD1 is a possible D gene (5 bases). The CDR3 extends over 15 amino acids. The germline gives CDR1 SGHAT, CDR2 FQNNGV. The germline V and J ends were trimmed by 1 base and 1 base, with 8 bases remaining between them. This chain's CDR3 is CASSLGPGSYNEQFF. DNA of the CDR3: TGTGCCAGCAGCTTAGGGCCAGGGTCCTACAATGAGCAGTTCTTC.

The chain combines TRBV29-1 with TRBJ1-2; the match to TRBD1 covers 7 bases. CDR1 is SQVTM, CDR2 ANQGSEA, per germline. V was clipped by 1 base and J by 1 base; unmatched bases: 12. The CDR3 covers 17 residues. CDR3 protein: CSVEVWNRDRSNYGYTF. The CDR3 nucleotides read TGCAGCGTTGAAGTGTGGAACCGGGACAGAAGTAACTATGGCTACACCTTC.

V usage is TRBV6-6 and J usage is TRBJ1-1; D is undetermined. V gave up 6 bases and J gave up 9 bases, with 17 bases separating them. Germline CDR1 and CDR2: MNHNY and SVGAGI (reference sequence). The CDR3 runs to 13 residues. The CDR3 nucleotides are TGTGCCAGCAGCACGGACCTGGGAGAGAAAGCTTTCTTT. This translates into CASSTDLGEKAFF.

The chain links TRBV7-2 to TRBJ1-2, with TRBD1 identical over 8 bases. CDR3 length: 14 amino acids. V trimming: 6 bases; J trimming: 5 bases; junction bases outside the gene matches: 8. From germline, CDR1 is SGHTA and CDR2 FQGNSA. CDR3 nucleotides: TGTGCCAGCAGATCCGGACAGGGAACGTATGGCTACACCTTC. Its protein product is CASRSGQGTYGYTF.